One sample yielded the 19 T cell receptor beta chains listed below, sequenced in a study of shared clonotypes between healthy human individuals (TCRdb year 2020). The library relied on the immunoSEQ multiplex PCR assay. This is the immuneACCESS table as TCRdb keeps it, with only in-frame sequences that have V and J called. A part of the clones is gone; compared with another copy, unresolved V genes explain less than half, and the rest is unexplained. The sample profile shows under 850,000 clones; roughly 72% of them were found once. Clones ranked in the top ten supply 1.8% of the sample. Source material: memory CD4+ T cells sorted from blood. In the paper's terms, the cell subset or site label means: CD45RA-negative fraction. The receptors shown here come from a woman aged 25 to 39 in good health.

V and J are TRBV7-8 and TRBJ2-7; D remains unclear. V shed 2 bases and J shed 0 bases, with 8 bases lying between them. Germline assignment: CDR1 SGHVS and CDR2 FQNEAQ. The CDR3 totals 14 residues. The CDR3 DNA follows: TGTGCCAGCAGCTTACACGAAGGCTCCTACGAGCAGTACTTC. Translated, it gives CASSLHEGSYEQYF.

The CDR3 loop reads CASSPWTGMRNEQFF. In DNA, the CDR3 is TGTGCCAGCAGCCCCTGGACAGGGATGAGGAATGAGCAGTTCTTC. The chain has TRBV7-2 and TRBJ2-1; TRBD1 matches 8 bases. The CDR3 extends over 15 amino acids. The germline CDR1 and CDR2 sequences are SGHTA and FQGNSA. The V segment lost 5 bases and the J segment 7 bases; nucleotides outside the gene matches: 10.

The J gene is TRBJ2-1, the V gene TRBV11-3, with D possibly being TRBD1 (5 bases). CDR3 length equals 14 residues. Trimming pared 5 bases from V and 3 bases from J, leaving 11 bases between. Germline V gene sequence: CDR1 SGHNT, CDR2 YENEEA. The CDR3 spells CASSRNQGYNEQFF. The CDR3 region has the DNA TGTGCCAGCAGCCGAAACCAGGGCTACAATGAGCAGTTCTTC. The full variable domain, with the rest looked up from reference TRBV11-3 and TRBJ2-1, is EAGVVQSPRYKIIEKKQPVAFWCNPISGHNTLYWYLQNLGQGPELLIRYENEEAVDDSQLPKDRFSAERLKGVDSTLKIQPAELGDSAVYLCASSRNQGYNEQFFGPGTRLTVL.

Remarks on this clone: It may be a read error: a sequence one base away is much more abundant. J is TRBJ2-1 and V is TRBV11-2; unclear D gene. The CDR3 sequence is 11 residues long. V was cut by 3 bases and J by 6 bases, with 3 bases left in between. CDR1 and CDR2 from the germline V gene are SGHAT and FQNNGV. CDR3: CASSFGNEQFF. The DNA of the CDR3 is TGTGCCAGCAGCTTCGGCAATGAGCAGTTCTTC.

The J gene is TRBJ2-5, the V gene TRBV2; 10 positions agree with TRBD2. V lost 6 bases to trimming and J lost 1 base; unmatched junction nucleotides: 8. Germline V gene data show CDR1 as SNHLY and CDR2 as FYNNEI. The CDR3 is made up of 16 amino acids. The DNA of the CDR3 is TGTGCCAGCAGAGCAAGAGGACTAGCGGTCCAAGAGACCCAGTACTTC. Residues: CASRARGLAVQETQYF.

This sequence joins TRBV6-5 and TRBJ2-7; 8 positions agree with TRBD1. V trimming: 6 bases; J trimming: 1 base; junction bases outside the gene matches: 8. The CDR3 has 15 residues. Germline-derived CDR1 and CDR2 are MNHEY and SVGAGI. Written as DNA, the CDR3 is TGTGCCAGCAGCTCCCGGGACAGGATATCCTACGAGCAGTACTTC. This translates into CASSSRDRISYEQYF.

V gene TRBV6-6 combines with J gene TRBJ2-7; D might be TRBD1 (5 bases). Germline CDR1 reads MNHNY; CDR2 reads SVGAGI (reference sequence). Trimming stripped 6 bases from V and 5 bases from J, with 20 bases between. CDR3 length equals 15 residues. This CDR3 reads CASRPPQGMSHEQYF. In nucleotides, the CDR3 is TGTGCCAGCAGACCCCCCCAGGGTATGTCCCACGAGCAGTACTTC.

CDR3 bases: TGCGCCAGCAGCCAATTAGGCGCCAGGGACACTGAAGCTTTCTTT. Its translation is CASSQLGARDTEAFF. This chain connects TRBV4-1 to TRBJ1-1, with D tentatively TRBD1 (5 bases). Germline V CDR1 and CDR2: MGHRA, YSYEKL. Trimming left V 2 bases short and J 3 bases short, with 13 bases between. The length of the CDR3 is 15 residues.

The chain links TRBV10-1 to TRBJ2-1; D call uncertain. There are 15 residues in the CDR3. Germline values: CDR1 WNHNN, CDR2 SYGVQD (reference sequence). Trimming cost V 0 bases and J 12 bases, with 18 bases left between them. The CDR3 loop reads CASSESKAGGTAQFF. The DNA of the CDR3 is TGCGCCAGCAGTGAGTCGAAGGCAGGTGGAACGGCGCAGTTCTTC.

This clone was found a few times. The chain employs TRBV10-1 and TRBJ1-1; 7 nucleotides line up with TRBD1. CDR3 length: 15 residues. Trimming took 1 base from V and 5 from J; bases not matched to a gene: 7. Germline values: CDR1 WNHNN, CDR2 SYGVQD (reference sequence). The CDR3 reads CASSELPGQKTEAFF. For the CDR3, the DNA is TGCGCCAGCAGTGAGTTGCCGGGACAGAAAACTGAAGCTTTCTTT.

This chain links TRBV21-1 with TRBJ2-2; the table calls TRBD2, which could not be checked here. TRBV21-1 is given as a pseudogene. The CDR3 has 14 amino acids. CDR3 sequence (DNA): TGTGCCAGCAGCAAAGATCGGAGCACCGGGGAGCTGTTTTTT. It is translated as CASSKDRSTGELFF.

The rearrangement uses TRBV2 and TRBJ2-5; 13 bases are shared with TRBD2. The V segment lost 7 bases and the J segment 2 bases; nucleotides outside the gene matches: 16. From germline, CDR1 is SNHLY and CDR2 FYNNEI. The CDR3 is made up of 19 amino acids. The CDR3 loop is CASMWTSGSNVREQETQYF. CDR3 DNA sequence: TGTGCCAGCATGTGGACTAGCGGGAGTAACGTCAGAGAGCAAGAGACCCAGTACTTC. Together with reference TRBV2 and TRBJ2-5, the CDR3 gives the full variable domain: EPEVTQTPSHQVTQMGQEVILRCVPISNHLYFYWYRQILGQKVEFLVSFYNNEISEKSEIFDDQFSVERPDGSNFTLKIRSTKLEDSAMYFCASMWTSGSNVREQETQYFGPGTRLLVL.

This rearrangement joins TRBV28 to TRBJ1-5, with TRBD1 matching 7 bases. CDR3 length: 14 residues. V shed 5 bases and J 8 bases; nucleotides not matched to a gene: 9. Germline V lookup: CDR1 MDHEN, CDR2 SYDVKM. In nucleotides, the CDR3 is TGTGCCAGCAGTGTCCCGCACAGGGGAGAGCCCCAGCATTTT. It translates to CASSVPHRGEPQHF. Using reference TRBV28 and TRBJ1-5 for the parts outside the CDR3, the full variable domain is DVKVTQSSRYLVKRTGEKVFLECVQDMDHENMFWYRQDPGLGLRLIYFSYDVKMKEKGDIPEGYSVSREKKERFSLILESASTNQTSMYLCASSVPHRGEPQHFGDGTRLSIL.

Details on this clone: Other DNA sequences of this sample code for an identical CDR3. The chain combines TRBV11-2 with TRBJ2-1, with D possibly matching TRBD2 (6 bases). The ends were cut back, 3 bases at V and 5 bases at J, with 11 bases in the middle. Looked up from germline, CDR1 is SGHAT and CDR2 is FQNNGV. The CDR3 contains 14 residues. The DNA for the CDR3 is TGTGCCAGCAGCTTGGGGACTGGGGACAATGAGCAGTTCTTC. Its protein is CASSLGTGDNEQFF.

V and J are TRBV19 and TRBJ1-4; maybe TRBD1 (6 bases). This CDR3 region has 14 residues. The ends were cut back, 4 bases at V and 8 bases at J, with 14 bases in the middle. Germline assignment: CDR1 LNHDA and CDR2 SQIVND (reference sequence). The CDR3 DNA reads TGTGCCAGTAGTAGCCGGGACAATCGGGAAAAACTGTTTTTT. Encoded protein: CASSSRDNREKLFF.

On this clone: Other nucleotide sequences in the sample specify the same CDR3. The chain uses TRBV7-2 and TRBJ2-3, with D unresolved. The CDR3 loop spans 13 amino acids. CDR1 is SGHTA and CDR2 is FQGNSA in the germline V gene. V was clipped by 5 bases and J by 2 bases, with 8 bases between them. In DNA form, the CDR3 reads TGTGCCAGCAGCCCTTATTACACAGATACGCAGTATTTT. Protein sequence: CASSPYYTDTQYF.

This clone was counted between two and nine times. The chain carries TRBV19 and TRBJ1-4, with D hard to call. Germline lookup yields CDR1 LNHDA and CDR2 SQIVND (reference sequence). Deletions cut 5 bases from V and 11 bases from J, with 24 bases between. The CDR3 has 16 amino acids. Written as DNA, the CDR3 is TGTGCCAGTAGTTCCAGCCAGCGACGGAGAGGTGAGAAACTGTTTTTT. As protein: CASSSSQRRRGEKLFF.

The rearrangement joins TRBV19 to TRBJ2-7; D ambiguous. The V end was cut by 3 bases, the J end by 0 bases, with 6 bases between. The CDR3 is made up of 13 amino acids. Germline CDR1 and CDR2: LNHDA and SQIVND (reference sequence). The CDR3 nucleotides read TGTGCCAGTAGTATCGCCCACTCCTACGAGCAGTACTTC. Translation gives CASSIAHSYEQYF. Combining the CDR3 with reference TRBV19 and TRBJ2-7 gives the whole variable domain DGGITQSPKYLFRKEGQNVTLSCEQNLNHDAMYWYRQDPGQGLRLIYYSQIVNDFQKGDIAEGYSVSREKKESFPLTVTSAQKNPTAFYLCASSIAHSYEQYFGPGTRLTVT.

The chain links TRBV7-9 to TRBJ1-2, with 12 bases lining up with TRBD1. V gave up 5 bases and J gave up 5 bases; unmatched junction bases: 6. The CDR3 runs to 15 residues. The germline V gene encodes CDR1 SEHNR and CDR2 FQNEAQ (reference sequence). In DNA form, the CDR3 reads TGTGCCAGCAGCCGGGCGGGACAGGGGGCATATGGCTACACCTTC. The encoded protein is CASSRAGQGAYGYTF.